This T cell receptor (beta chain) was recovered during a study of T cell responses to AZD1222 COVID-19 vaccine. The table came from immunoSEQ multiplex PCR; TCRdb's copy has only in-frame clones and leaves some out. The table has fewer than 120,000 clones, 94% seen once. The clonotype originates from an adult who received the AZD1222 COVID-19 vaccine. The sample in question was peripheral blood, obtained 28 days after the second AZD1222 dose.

The DNA of the CDR3 is TGCGCCAGCAGCCCCGGGACAGCCGACTCCTATAATTCACCCCTCCACTTT. Its translation is CASSPGTADSYNSPLHF. The chain couples TRBV5-1 to TRBJ1-6; the match to TRBD1 covers 7 bases. From germline, CDR1 is SGHRS and CDR2 YFSETQ. V lost 4 bases, J lost 0 bases, and 7 bases stayed unmatched. CDR3 length: 17 residues.